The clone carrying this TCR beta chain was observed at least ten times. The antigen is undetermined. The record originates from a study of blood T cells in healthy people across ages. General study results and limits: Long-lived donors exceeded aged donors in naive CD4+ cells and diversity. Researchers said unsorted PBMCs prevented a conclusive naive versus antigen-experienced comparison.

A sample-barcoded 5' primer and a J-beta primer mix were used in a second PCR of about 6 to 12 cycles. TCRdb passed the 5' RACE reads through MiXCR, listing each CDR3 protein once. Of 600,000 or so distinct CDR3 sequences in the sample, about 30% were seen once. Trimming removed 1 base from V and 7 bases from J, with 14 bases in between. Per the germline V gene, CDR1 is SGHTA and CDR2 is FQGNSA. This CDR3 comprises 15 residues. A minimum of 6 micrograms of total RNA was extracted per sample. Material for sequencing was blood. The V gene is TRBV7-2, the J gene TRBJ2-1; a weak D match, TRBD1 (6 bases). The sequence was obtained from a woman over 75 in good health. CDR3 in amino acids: CASSLGRGGQNEQFF. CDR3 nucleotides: TGTGCCAGCAGCTTAGGCAGGGGTGGCCAGAATGAGCAGTTCTTC.